One sample yielded the 5 T cell receptor beta chains listed below, sequenced in a study of cytomegalovirus exposure and HLA in healthy donors. 13 Jbeta primers and 60 Vbeta primers were used for the PCR. TCRdb's copy holds only in-frame clones and misses some; the assay was immunoSEQ multiplex PCR. The repertoire has around 200,000 clones, 86% of them found once; the top ten carry roughly 0.34%. What was sequenced was PBMCs. The receptors were gathered from a woman aged 25 to 39 in good health and CMV-seronegative.

The chain recombines TRBV10-3 with TRBJ2-7; 7 bases match TRBD1. With 7 bases clipped from V and 4 bases from J, the junction kept 10 bases outside the gene matches. The CDR3 spans 14 residues. Germline lookup yields CDR1 ENHRY and CDR2 SYGVKD. The CDR3 sequence is CAITADRVVYEQYF. CDR3 sequence (DNA): TGTGCCATCACCGCCGACAGGGTGGTTTACGAGCAGTACTTC.

This clone came up a few times. This sequence joins TRBV5-1 and TRBJ1-2, with 9 bases lining up with TRBD1. The trim removed 4 bases at V and 5 bases at J, leaving 6 bases unmatched. The CDR3 is made up of 14 amino acids. Germline V CDR1 and CDR2: SGHRS, YFSETQ. CDR3 region: CASSVGTGYYGYTF. The CDR3 DNA reads TGCGCCAGCAGCGTCGGGACAGGGTATTATGGCTACACCTTC.

This rearrangement joins TRBV19 to TRBJ2-7; tentatively, D is TRBD1 (7 bases). CDR3 length equals 17 residues. Deletions cut 5 bases from V and 6 bases from J, with 26 bases between. Per the germline V gene, CDR1 is LNHDA and CDR2 is SQIVND (reference sequence). Here the CDR3 reads CASSPGDSLPKRGEQYF. The CDR3 DNA reads as TGTGCCAGTAGTCCGGGGGACAGTCTGCCGAAAAGGGGCGAGCAGTACTTC.

V is TRBV5-6 and J is TRBJ2-5; TRBD2 is a possible D gene (6 bases). Germline loops: CDR1 SGHDT, CDR2 YYEEEE. This CDR3 comprises 15 residues. Deletions cut 3 bases from V and 0 bases from J, with 12 bases between. The CDR3 DNA sequence: TGTGCCAGCAGCTGGCCCCTAGCGCACCAAGAGACCCAGTACTTC. Translation: CASSWPLAHQETQYF. Using reference TRBV5-6 and TRBJ2-5 for the parts outside the CDR3, the full variable domain is DAGVTQSPTHLIKTRGQQVTLRCSPKSGHDTVSWYQQALGQGPQFIFQYYEEEERQRGNFPDRFSGHQFPNYSSELNVNALLLGDSALYLCASSWPLAHQETQYFGPGTRLLVL.

The CDR3 is CASSLVGVSGELFF. CDR3 nucleotides: TGTGCCAGCAGCTTAGTAGGGGTATCCGGGGAGCTGTTTTTT. This sequence joins TRBV7-2 and TRBJ2-2, with a weak D call TRBD1 (5 bases). The V gene lost 1 base and the J gene lost 6 bases, with 9 bases spanning the gap. The CDR3 contains 14 residues. Germline V lookup: CDR1 SGHTA, CDR2 FQGNSA. The full variable domain, in which reference TRBV7-2 and TRBJ2-2 provide the parts outside the CDR3, is GAGVSQSPSNKVTEKGKDVELRCDPISGHTALYWYRQSLGQGLEFLIYFQGNSAPDKSGLPSDRFSAERTGGSVSTLTIQRTQQEDSAVYLCASSLVGVSGELFFGEGSRLTVL.